The rows below give T cell receptor beta chains drawn from one sample of a study of blood T cell repertoires in COVID-19. Sequencing was performed with immunoSEQ multiplex PCR; in TCRdb, only in-frame clones are kept and a portion is missing. The data contain about half a million clones, approximately 90% of them seen just once; the ten biggest clones take up more than 7.5%. The sample consisted of PBMCs or T cells enriched from blood (not recorded which). These receptors were taken from an older woman who had recovered from COVID-19. Each CDR3 is given with its conserved first and last residue. Fields, in order: J gene, V gene, D gene, clone size, CDR3 protein, CDR3 DNA. A D gene is named only where the DNA matches it firmly. A row's size may be missing; if present it is once, few, many or a size class.

J gene: TRBJ2-7
V gene: TRBV20-1
D gene: TRBD1
clone size: .
CDR3 protein: CSASRRLDRGYEQYF
CDR3 DNA: TGCAGTGCTAGTCGCCGCCTTGACAGGGGGTACGAGCAGTACTTC

J gene: TRBJ1-6
V gene: TRBV3-1/TRBV3-2
D gene: .
clone size: few
CDR3 protein: CASSPNRNYNSPLHF
CDR3 DNA: TGTGCCAGCAGCCCTAATCGTAATTATAATTCACCCCTCCACTTT

J gene: TRBJ1-3
V gene: TRBV7-9
D gene: TRBD1
clone size: .
CDR3 protein: CASTTGGGNTIYF
CDR3 DNA: TGTGCCAGCACCACAGGGGGTGGAAACACCATATATTTT

J gene: TRBJ1-1
V gene: TRBV3-1/TRBV3-2
D gene: .
clone size: .
CDR3 protein: CASSQGINGGTEAFF
CDR3 DNA: TGTGCCAGCAGCCAAGGTATTAACGGGGGCACTGAAGCTTTCTTT

J gene: TRBJ1-2
V gene: TRBV10-3
D gene: TRBD1
clone size: .
CDR3 protein: CASRQGADYGYTF
CDR3 DNA: TGTGCCAGCCGACAGGGGGCAGACTATGGCTACACCTTC

J gene: TRBJ1-4
V gene: TRBV5-1
D gene: TRBD1
clone size: .
CDR3 protein: CASSPIHTSTGGNEKLFF
CDR3 DNA: TGCGCCAGCAGCCCTATACACACATCTACAGGGGGGAATGAAAAACTGTTTTTT

J gene: TRBJ1-3
V gene: TRBV10-3
D gene: .
clone size: .
CDR3 protein: CAISVSLASGNTIYF
CDR3 DNA: TGTGCCATCAGTGTTAGTCTTGCCTCTGGAAACACCATATATTTT

J gene: TRBJ2-1
V gene: TRBV5-1
D gene: TRBD2
clone size: .
CDR3 protein: CASSPTGLEGYEQFF
CDR3 DNA: TGCGCCAGCAGCCCGACGGGACTAGAAGGTTATGAGCAGTTCTTC

J gene: TRBJ2-3
V gene: TRBV6-5
D gene: TRBD2
clone size: .
CDR3 protein: CASKRGGTDTQYF
CDR3 DNA: TGTGCCAGCAAGCGGGGGGGTACAGATACGCAGTATTTT

J gene: TRBJ1-3
V gene: TRBV2
D gene: .
clone size: .
CDR3 protein: CASSVQKLLSGNTIYF
CDR3 DNA: TGTGCCAGCAGTGTACAGAAGTTATTATCTGGAAACACCATATATTTT

J gene: TRBJ1-2
V gene: TRBV12-3/TRBV12-4
D gene: .
clone size: .
CDR3 protein: CASSLKEDYGYTF
CDR3 DNA: TGTGCCAGCAGTCTCAAGGAGGACTATGGCTACACCTTC

J gene: TRBJ2-7
V gene: TRBV6-6
D gene: .
clone size: .
CDR3 protein: CASSYPPVREQYF
CDR3 DNA: TGTGCCAGCAGTTACCCGCCGGTGCGCGAGCAGTACTTC

J gene: TRBJ2-3
V gene: TRBV19
D gene: .
clone size: .
CDR3 protein: CASSITETDTQYF
CDR3 DNA: TGTGCCAGTAGTATAACAGAAACAGATACGCAGTATTTT

J gene: TRBJ1-1
V gene: TRBV5-1
D gene: TRBD1
clone size: .
CDR3 protein: CASSFFGTGANTEAFF
CDR3 DNA: TGCGCCAGCAGCTTCTTCGGGACAGGGGCGAACACTGAAGCTTTCTTT

J gene: TRBJ1-3
V gene: TRBV6-5
D gene: .
clone size: .
CDR3 protein: CASSYSRQGHTIYF
CDR3 DNA: TGTGCCAGCAGTTACTCGAGGCAGGGCCACACCATATATTTT

J gene: TRBJ2-1
V gene: TRBV6-5
D gene: TRBD1
clone size: once
CDR3 protein: CASGDRDNWNEQFF
CDR3 DNA: TGTGCCAGCGGGGACAGGGATAATTGGAATGAGCAGTTCTTC

J gene: TRBJ1-6
V gene: TRBV19
D gene: TRBD1
clone size: .
CDR3 protein: CATRDSSYNSPLHF
CDR3 DNA: TGTGCCACCCGGGACAGCTCCTATAATTCACCCCTCCACTTT

J gene: TRBJ1-4
V gene: TRBV30
D gene: TRBD1
clone size: .
CDR3 protein: CAWSVRQGTNEKLFF
CDR3 DNA: TGTGCCTGGAGTGTCCGACAGGGAACTAATGAAAAACTGTTTTTT

J gene: TRBJ2-2
V gene: TRBV2
D gene: TRBD2
clone size: once
CDR3 protein: CASRRGTSGINTGELFF
CDR3 DNA: TGTGCCAGCAGGAGGGGGACTAGCGGGATCAACACCGGGGAGCTGTTTTTT

J gene: TRBJ1-4
V gene: TRBV5-1
D gene: .
clone size: .
CDR3 protein: CASSLGGREKLFF
CDR3 DNA: TGCGCCAGCAGCCTAGGGGGACGGGAAAAACTGTTTTTT

J gene: TRBJ2-2
V gene: TRBV2
D gene: TRBD1
clone size: .
CDR3 protein: CASSEAPGTGVNTGELFF
CDR3 DNA: TGTGCCAGCAGTGAAGCGCCCGGGACAGGGGTGAACACCGGGGAGCTGTTTTTT

J gene: TRBJ1-3
V gene: TRBV28
D gene: .
clone size: .
CDR3 protein: CASLGGGLPGNTIYF
CDR3 DNA: TGTGCCAGCCTCGGCGGGGGGTTACCTGGAAACACCATATATTTT

J gene: TRBJ2-4
V gene: TRBV3-1/TRBV3-2
D gene: .
clone size: .
CDR3 protein: CASSQALGGNIQYF
CDR3 DNA: TGTGCCAGCAGCCAAGCCCTTGGAGGAAACATTCAGTACTTC

J gene: TRBJ2-7
V gene: TRBV2
D gene: .
clone size: .
CDR3 protein: CASILTGAYEQYF
CDR3 DNA: TGTGCCAGCATTCTTACGGGTGCCTACGAGCAGTACTTC

J gene: TRBJ1-1
V gene: TRBV2
D gene: .
clone size: .
CDR3 protein: CASSDAGGSTEAFF
CDR3 DNA: TGTGCCAGCAGTGATGCGGGGGGAAGCACTGAAGCTTTCTTT

J gene: TRBJ1-1
V gene: TRBV5-1
D gene: .
clone size: .
CDR3 protein: CASSLNGVPTEAFF
CDR3 DNA: TGCGCCAGCAGCTTAAACGGGGTACCCACTGAAGCTTTCTTT

J gene: TRBJ2-3
V gene: TRBV5-6
D gene: .
clone size: once
CDR3 protein: CASSFSGTQYF
CDR3 DNA: TGTGCCAGCAGCTTTTCAGGTACGCAGTATTTT